This T cell receptor beta chain was recovered during a study of T-cell memory formation after mild COVID-19. A note on this clonotype: Its target is unknown.

Whole-study findings and limits: Balance between CD4 and CD8 was seen in clones contracting day 15 to 85, and a CD4+ lean was seen in later expanders.

MiXCR was run by TCRdb on the 5' RACE reads, yielding one entry per CDR3 protein. This table has about 340,000 distinct CDR3 sequences, 15% to 20% appearing once. Trimming stripped 2 bases from V and 0 bases from J, with 17 bases between. There are 17 residues in the CDR3. The germline gives CDR1 SQVTM, CDR2 ANQGSEA. The receptor was isolated from a man between 18 and 29 years old who had mild COVID-19 (a few samples of this study predate the infection). Cell type and time point are not known. V gene TRBV29-1 combines with J gene TRBJ1-5; D gene uncertain. Material for sequencing was PBMCs or a T cell subset sorted from them (not recorded which). CDR3 amino acids: CSVEPDPVGYSNQPQHF. The CDR3 region has the DNA TGCAGCGTTGAACCGGACCCAGTGGGGTATAGCAATCAGCCCCAGCATTTT.